The T cell receptor beta chain under discussion was sequenced for a study of OX40 agonist ivuxolimab in advanced cancers. With 3 bases removed from V and 1 base from J, the gap between germline ends came to 13 bases. CDR3 size: 15 residues. Germline CDR1 reads SGHTA; CDR2 reads FQGTGA. Clones were read by immunoSEQ multiplex PCR, and TCRdb kept only the in-frame ones, dropping some. The sample includes around 63,000 clones, 85% to 90% of them seen just once. The chain joins TRBV7-3 to TRBJ2-7; TRBD2 is a possible D gene (6 bases). Here the sequenced sample was CD4+ or CD8+ T cells sorted from blood, taken in a trial of the OX40 agonist ivuxolimab. The TCR was taken from an adult with an advanced solid tumor such as melanoma, head and neck, liver or kidney cancer. Here the CDR3 reads CASSFQGGSSYEQYF. For the CDR3, the DNA is TGTGCCAGCAGCTTCCAGGGAGGTAGTTCCTACGAGCAGTACTTC. Looking up the rest from reference TRBV7-3 and TRBJ2-7 gives the full variable domain: GAGVSQTPSNKVTEKGKYVELRCDPISGHTALYWYRQSLGQGPEFLIYFQGTGAADDSGLPNDRFFAVRPEGSVSTLKIQRTERGDSAVYLCASSFQGGSSYEQYFGPGTRLTVT.